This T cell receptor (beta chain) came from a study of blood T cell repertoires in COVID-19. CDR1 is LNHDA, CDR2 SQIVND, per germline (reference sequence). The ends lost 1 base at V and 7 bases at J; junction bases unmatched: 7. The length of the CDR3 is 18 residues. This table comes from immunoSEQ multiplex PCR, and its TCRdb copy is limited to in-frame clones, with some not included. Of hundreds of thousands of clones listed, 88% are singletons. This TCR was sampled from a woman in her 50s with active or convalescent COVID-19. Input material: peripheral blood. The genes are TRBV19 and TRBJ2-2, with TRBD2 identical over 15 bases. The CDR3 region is CASSIAGLAGGRSGELFF. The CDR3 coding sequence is TGTGCCAGTAGTATAGCGGGACTAGCGGGAGGAAGGAGCGGGGAGCTGTTTTTT. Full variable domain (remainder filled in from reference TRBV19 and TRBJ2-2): DGGITQSPKYLFRKEGQNVTLSCEQNLNHDAMYWYRQDPGQGLRLIYYSQIVNDFQKGDIAEGYSVSREKKESFPLTVTSAQKNPTAFYLCASSIAGLAGGRSGELFFGEGSRLTVL.